A selection of T cell receptor beta chains follows, all from one sample in a study of cytomegalovirus exposure and HLA in healthy donors. This table comes from immunoSEQ multiplex PCR, and its TCRdb copy is limited to in-frame clones, with some not included. The sample holds over 120,000 clones, 80% seen once. Sequenced input: PBMCs. These receptors all come from a middle-aged man in good health and CMV-seronegative. Both conserved end residues are part of each CDR3. The D gene is left open where the match is weak. Clone size is not always given. Where it is, it says once, few, many or a class for expanded clones.

. | 15 | TRBJ2-7 | TRBD2 | TRBV5-1 | CASSLGGSGAREQYF | TGCGCCAGCAGCTTGGGTGGTAGCGGGGCTCGGGAGCAGTACTTC
. | 17 | TRBJ1-1 | . | TRBV21-1 | CASSKGLSEYVNTEAFF | TGTGCCAGCAGCAAAGGGTTATCAGAATACGTGAACACTGAAGCTTTCTTT
. | 14 | TRBJ1-2 | TRBD1 | TRBV27 | CASSLRTGDYGYTF | TGTGCCAGCAGTTTGAGGACAGGGGACTATGGCTACACCTTC
. | 13 | TRBJ2-7 | . | TRBV5-4 | CASRNGGAYEQYF | TGTGCCAGCAGAAATGGGGGCGCCTACGAGCAGTACTTC
. | 14 | TRBJ1-1 | . | TRBV6-5 | CASSENTGNTEAFF | TGTGCCAGCAGTGAAAATACAGGGAACACTGAAGCTTTCTTT
. | 13 | TRBJ1-3 | . | TRBV29-1 | CSVDLGAGNTIYF | TGCAGCGTTGACCTAGGGGCTGGAAACACCATATATTTT
. | 12 | TRBJ1-2 | . | TRBV7-2 | CASSARRQGYTF | TGTGCCAGCAGCGCCCGGCGACAGGGCTACACCTTC
. | 14 | TRBJ1-5 | . | TRBV6-5 | CASRLRGSNQPQHF | TGTGCCAGCAGGCTCCGCGGTAGCAATCAGCCCCAGCATTTT
once | 17 | TRBJ1-5 | TRBD1 | TRBV28 | CASSLTQGGLSNQPQHF | TGTGCCAGCAGCCTCACTCAAGGGGGCTTAAGCAATCAGCCCCAGCATTTT
few | 13 | TRBJ1-1 | . | TRBV10-3 | CATRDTLKAEAFF | TGTGCCACCCGGGACACCTTAAAGGCTGAAGCTTTCTTT
. | 16 | TRBJ1-2 | TRBD1 | TRBV19 | CASSSTTGGGIYGYTF | TGTGCCAGTAGTAGTACAACAGGGGGCGGCATATATGGCTACACCTTC
. | 14 | TRBJ2-5 | . | TRBV15 | CATSRDGGTGTQYF | TGTGCCACCAGCAGAGATGGGGGGACCGGGACCCAGTACTTC
. | 9 | TRBJ2-5 | . | TRBV29-1 | CSVPGHGHF | TGCAGCGTGCCGGGACACGGCCACTTC
. | 16 | TRBJ1-5 | TRBD1 | TRBV27 | CASSFGQGTRNQPQHF | TGTGCCAGCAGTTTCGGACAGGGGACTCGAAATCAGCCCCAGCATTTT
. | 14 | TRBJ2-7 | TRBD1 | TRBV9 | CASSAGTGPYEQYF | TGTGCCAGCAGCGCCGGGACAGGGCCCTACGAGCAGTACTTC
. | 16 | TRBJ2-1 | TRBD1 | TRBV4-2 | CASSQESGQVFDEQFF | TGTGCCAGCAGCCAAGAGTCAGGACAGGTTTTCGATGAGCAGTTCTTC
. | 19 | TRBJ2-1 | TRBD1 | TRBV10-2 | CASSERSGQGAKKNNEQFF | TGCGCCAGCAGTGAGAGGTCGGGACAGGGGGCGAAAAAAAACAATGAGCAGTTCTTC
. | 16 | TRBJ2-2 | TRBD1 | TRBV12-5 | CASGWLGQNNTGELFF | TGTGCTAGTGGTTGGCTGGGACAGAATAACACCGGGGAGCTGTTTTTT
. | 12 | TRBJ1-5 | . | TRBV27 | CAIGLLGQPQHF | TGTGCCATCGGACTCCTGGGGCAGCCCCAGCATTTT
. | 13 | TRBJ1-2 | . | TRBV9 | CASSTGRGIKNTF | TGTGCCAGCAGCACAGGGAGGGGGATCAAGAACACCTTC
. | 13 | TRBJ1-5 | . | TRBV7-6 | CASSKRREQPQHF | TGTGCCAGCAGCAAAAGGAGGGAACAGCCCCAGCATTTT
. | 15 | TRBJ2-1 | TRBD2 | TRBV7-2 | CASSLAGRRGGEQFF | TGTGCCAGCAGCTTAGCAGGACGTCGCGGGGGTGAGCAGTTCTTC
. | 16 | TRBJ2-3 | TRBD2 | TRBV5-1 | CASSSATSGGTDTQYF | TGCGCCAGCAGCTCTGCGACTAGCGGGGGCACAGATACGCAGTATTTT
. | 14 | TRBJ2-5 | . | TRBV5-4 | CASSVPGGPETQYF | TGTGCCAGCAGCGTCCCCGGGGGGCCGGAGACCCAGTACTTC
. | 16 | TRBJ2-6 | TRBD1 | TRBV9 | CASSTRRGRGANVLTF | TGTGCCAGCAGCACGCGCAGGGGGCGGGGGGCCAACGTCCTGACTTTC
. | 16 | TRBJ1-2 | TRBD1 | TRBV18 | CASSPWTGAKFYGYTF | TGTGCCAGCTCACCATGGACAGGGGCTAAGTTTTATGGCTACACCTTC
. | 19 | TRBJ1-3 | . | TRBV18 | CASSPVGGQTFSSGNTIYF | TGTGCCAGCTCACCAGTCGGGGGGCAAACCTTCAGCTCTGGAAACACCATATATTTT
. | 12 | TRBJ2-7 | TRBD1 | TRBV6-5 | CASREGASEQYF | TGTGCCAGCCGAGAGGGGGCTAGTGAGCAGTACTTC
. | 15 | TRBJ2-2 | TRBD1 | TRBV7-9 | CASSRRQGNTGELFF | TGTGCCAGCAGCCGTCGACAGGGGAACACCGGGGAGCTGTTTTTT